The next 32 T cell receptor beta chains were all read from a single sample in a study of naive and memory T cell subsets. An equimolar mix of two oligonucleotides served as the beta constant-region primer for TRBC1 and TRBC2. One entry per CDR3 protein, called by TCRdb with MiXCR from the UMI-ligation and nested PCR reads. The repertoire holds 70,000 to 95,000 distinct CDR3 sequences, with 7% to 7.5% as singletons. Sequenced material: central memory CD4+ T cells from blood. All receptors derive from a human donor in good health.

Many counts were recorded for this clonotype. The rearrangement links TRBV2 to TRBJ1-4; D is unresolved. V was cut by 0 bases and J by 1 base, with 9 bases left in between. The CDR3 consists of 16 residues. CDR1 is SNHLY, CDR2 FYNNEI, per germline. The CDR3 DNA is TGTGCCAGCAGTGAAGCGCTTCGGAAAACTAATGAAAAACTGTTTTTT. Its translation is CASSEALRKTNEKLFF.

This clonotype came up many times. The chain has TRBV7-2 and TRBJ2-5; D might be TRBD2 (5 bases). Germline V gene lookup returns CDR1 SGHTA and CDR2 FQGNSA. There are 17 residues in the CDR3. Trimming shortened V by 5 bases and J by 4 bases, and 23 bases separated the two germline ends. The CDR3 is CASSKMGDSVKGETQYF. In DNA form, the CDR3 reads TGTGCCAGCAGCAAGATGGGAGATAGCGTTAAGGGAGAGACCCAGTACTTC.

This clonotype was seen a few times. The rearrangement links TRBV20-1 to TRBJ2-3; D is ambiguous. Per the germline V gene, CDR1 is DFQATT and CDR2 is SNEGSKA (reference sequence). The CDR3 covers 11 residues. The V end lost 5 bases, the J end lost 12 bases, and 15 bases lay between the germline ends. CDR3 loop: CSAAREGLQYF. The CDR3 region has the DNA TGCAGTGCTGCTAGAGAAGGTCTACAGTATTTT.

This clonotype was detected many times. This chain connects TRBV28 to TRBJ1-6; tentatively, D is TRBD1 (6 bases). Trimming cost V 3 bases and J 7 bases, with 13 bases left between them. The CDR3 runs to 15 residues. The germline gives CDR1 MDHEN, CDR2 SYDVKM. This CDR3 reads CASSLVQGKNSPLHF. In nucleotides, the CDR3 is TGTGCCAGCAGTTTGGTTCAGGGGAAGAATTCACCCCTCCACTTT. Full variable domain (missing parts from reference TRBV28 and TRBJ1-6): DVKVTQSSRYLVKRTGEKVFLECVQDMDHENMFWYRQDPGLGLRLIYFSYDVKMKEKGDIPEGYSVSREKKERFSLILESASTNQTSMYLCASSLVQGKNSPLHFGNGTRLTVT.

This clonotype was detected many times. The rearrangement links TRBV18 to TRBJ1-5; D gene unclear. The CDR3 runs to 14 residues. V was trimmed by 2 bases and J by 2 bases, leaving 7 bases between them. CDR1 and CDR2 (germline): KGHSH, LQKENI. The CDR3 bases are TGTGCCAGCTCACCAGCTCTCGGCAATCAGCCCCAGCATTTT. It is translated as CASSPALGNQPQHF.

This chain links TRBV29-1 with TRBJ2-1; 7 nucleotides line up with TRBD1. This CDR3 is 10 amino acids long. With V trimmed by 4 bases and J by 15 bases, 6 bases remained unmatched. The V gene's germline CDR1 is SQVTM and CDR2 ANQGSEA. CDR3 region: CSVGDRDLFF. CDR3 coding DNA: TGCAGCGTTGGTGACAGGGATCTGTTCTTC.

This chain joins TRBV18 and TRBJ2-1; D possibly corresponds to TRBD2 (6 bases). Trimming pared 0 bases from V and 9 bases from J, leaving 18 bases between. The length of the CDR3 is 16 residues. Germline CDR1 and CDR2: KGHSH and LQKENI. The CDR3 sequence is CASSPPNTGEWVEQFF. DNA of the CDR3: TGTGCCAGCTCACCACCGAACACGGGGGAGTGGGTTGAGCAGTTCTTC.

This clonotype has a count of ten or more. The chain combines TRBV4-3 with TRBJ1-6; possible D gene TRBD1, 5 bases. In germline, CDR1 is LGHNA, CDR2 YSLEER. The length of the CDR3 is 14 residues. The V gene lost 0 bases and the J gene lost 11 bases, with 11 bases spanning the gap. This chain's CDR3 is CASSQEGGGAPLHF. In DNA form, the CDR3 reads TGCGCCAGCAGCCAAGAGGGGGGGGGGGCACCCCTCCACTTT.

This clonotype was observed a few times. The chain has TRBV12-3 or TRBV12-4 and TRBJ2-7, with a weak D call TRBD1 (5 bases). V gave up 2 bases and J gave up 3 bases, with 11 bases separating them. This CDR3 has 14 amino acids. CDR3 residues: CASSLRGSDYEQYF. CDR3 bases: TGTGCCAGCAGTTTAAGGGGTTCGGACTACGAGCAGTACTTC.

This clonotype was seen only a few times. This sequence joins TRBV7-2 and TRBJ2-7, with 11 bases fitting TRBD2. This CDR3 comprises 16 residues. Trimming cost V 2 bases and J 6 bases; bases outside gene matches: 9. Germline V gives CDR1 SGHTA, CDR2 FQGNSA. The CDR3 here is CASSLRGGLAAREQYF. The CDR3 coding sequence is TGTGCCAGCAGCTTAAGGGGGGGACTAGCGGCCCGCGAGCAGTACTTC.

This clonotype showed up many times. The V and J genes are TRBV20-1 and TRBJ2-7; TRBD1 or TRBD2 may be the D gene (7 bases each). With 6 bases removed from V and 2 bases from J, the gap between germline ends came to 14 bases. Germline-derived CDR1 and CDR2 are DFQATT and SNEGSKA (reference sequence). The CDR3 runs to 13 residues. CDR3 sequence reads: CSAREDRTYEQYF. The CDR3 region has the DNA TGCAGTGCCCGGGAGGACAGGACCTACGAGCAGTACTTC.

Ten or more counts support this clonotype. The J gene is TRBJ2-7, the V gene TRBV18; 7 bases align to TRBD1. CDR1 is KGHSH, CDR2 LQKENI, per germline. This CDR3 comprises 13 residues. V lost 4 bases and J lost 6; bases outside the gene matches: 6. The CDR3 reads CASSLNRDSEQYF. Written as DNA, the CDR3 is TGTGCCAGCTCACTTAACAGGGACAGCGAGCAGTACTTC.

At least ten counts were recorded for this clonotype. CDR3: CASSSLLREQYF. CDR3 DNA: TGTGCCAGCAGCTCCCTCCTTAGAGAGCAGTACTTC. The chain has TRBV7-9 and TRBJ2-7; D uncertain. CDR1 and CDR2 from the germline V gene are SEHNR and FQNEAQ (reference sequence). The V and J ends lost 4 bases and 7 bases respectively, with 11 bases between them. The CDR3 spans 12 residues. Full variable domain (missing parts from reference TRBV7-9 and TRBJ2-7): DTGVSQNPRHKITKRGQNVTFRCDPISEHNRLYWYRQTLGQGPEFLTYFQNEAQLEKSRLLSDRFSAERPKGSFSTLEIQRTEQGDSAMYLCASSSLLREQYFGPGTRLTVT.

The chain has TRBV12-3 or TRBV12-4 and TRBJ1-6; D is possibly TRBD1 (5 bases). The ends were cut back, 6 bases at V and 5 bases at J, with 14 bases in the middle. The CDR3 runs to 15 residues. The chain's CDR3 is CASRRDGGDNSPLHF. The CDR3 nucleotides are TGTGCCAGCAGGCGGGACGGTGGGGATAATTCACCCCTCCACTTT.

At least ten counts were recorded for this clonotype. The chain employs TRBV9 and TRBJ2-1, with 11 bases aligning to TRBD2. CDR1 and CDR2 (germline): SGDLS, YYNGEE. The V and J ends lost 2 bases and 0 bases, in that order; junction bases with no gene match: 7. The CDR3 consists of 18 residues. The CDR3 DNA follows: TGTGCCAGCAGCGTCCGGACTAGCGGGCCCAGCTCCTACAATGAGCAGTTCTTC. It encodes CASSVRTSGPSSYNEQFF.

This clonotype was recorded many times. CDR3 sequence (DNA): TGTGCCAGCAGCTCCACTACCGGCCAGCCCCAGCATTTT. Translating gives CASSSTTGQPQHF. The rearrangement uses TRBV12-3 or TRBV12-4 and TRBJ1-5; D gene unclear. This CDR3 spans 13 amino acids. Trimming left V 6 bases short and J 7 bases short, with 13 bases between.

The chain links TRBV6-6 to TRBJ1-6; 7 nucleotides line up with TRBD1. The length of the CDR3 is 14 residues. Germline V CDR1 and CDR2: MNHNY, SVGAGI (reference sequence). Germline trimming cut 6 bases from V and 9 bases from J; bases unmatched to any gene: 8. This CDR3 is CASSRGTDVSPLHF. In DNA form, the CDR3 reads TGTGCCAGCAGCCGAGGGACAGATGTTTCACCCCTCCACTTT.

The rearrangement uses TRBV5-5 and TRBJ1-5; 8 positions match TRBD1. CDR3 size: 18 residues. V shed 1 base and J 6 bases; nucleotides not matched to a gene: 15. The germline V gene has CDR1 SGHKS and CDR2 YYEKEE (reference sequence). The CDR3: CASSLRAGGPSQGQPQHF. For the CDR3, the DNA is TGTGCCAGCAGCTTGCGGGCAGGGGGCCCCTCCCAGGGTCAGCCCCAGCATTTT.

This clonotype has more than one count but fewer than ten. The genes are TRBV29-1 and TRBJ2-5; tentatively, D is TRBD2 (5 bases). V lost 4 bases, J lost 10 bases, and 19 bases lay in between. The CDR3 is 13 residues long. Germline V gene data show CDR1 as SQVTM and CDR2 as ANQGSEA. The CDR3 protein is CSVAPTGPGSQYF. The CDR3 DNA is TGCAGCGTTGCCCCGACCGGGCCGGGGAGCCAGTACTTC.

This chain joins TRBV15 and TRBJ1-1, with a tentative D call TRBD1 (5 bases). Germline CDR1 LNHNV, CDR2 YYDKDF (reference sequence). Trimming shortened V by 0 bases and J by 8 bases, and 10 bases separated the two germline ends. This CDR3 is built from 13 residues. Written as DNA, the CDR3 is TGTGCCACCAGCAGAGAAGCAAGGGGCGAAGCTTTCTTT. Encoded protein: CATSREARGEAFF.

A few counts support this clonotype. This chain connects TRBV7-9 to TRBJ2-5; either TRBD1 or TRBD2 may fit D (6 bases each). CDR1 is SEHNR, CDR2 FQNEAQ, per germline (reference sequence). V was clipped by 3 bases and J by 2 bases, with 10 bases between them. The CDR3 is made up of 14 amino acids. CDR3 coding DNA: TGTGCCAGCAGCTTCGGGGGCAGTCAAGAGACCCAGTACTTC. It yields the protein CASSFGGSQETQYF. Drawing the rest from reference TRBV7-9 and TRBJ2-5, the complete variable domain is DTGVSQNPRHKITKRGQNVTFRCDPISEHNRLYWYRQTLGQGPEFLTYFQNEAQLEKSRLLSDRFSAERPKGSFSTLEIQRTEQGDSAMYLCASSFGGSQETQYFGPGTRLLVL.

This clonotype has at least ten counts. The CDR3 is CASSPRQALSSGNTIYF. CDR3 bases: TGTGCCAGCAGCCCCCGACAGGCGTTGTCTTCTGGAAACACCATATATTTT. The chain links TRBV12-3 or TRBV12-4 to TRBJ1-3; D perhaps matches TRBD1 (6 bases). The CDR3 extends over 17 amino acids. Deletions cut 6 bases from V and 1 base from J, with 19 bases between.

This clonotype was found many times. The chain has TRBV9 and TRBJ1-2; D remains ambiguous. The CDR3 length is 13 residues. Germline values: CDR1 SGDLS, CDR2 YYNGEE. The V and J ends lost 5 bases and 1 base respectively, with 9 bases between them. This CDR3 is CASRRDNNYGYTF. CDR3 in DNA: TGTGCCAGCAGAAGGGATAATAACTATGGCTACACCTTC.

The chain has TRBV24-1 and TRBJ2-1, with D perhaps given as TRBD1 or TRBD2 (5 bases each). CDR1 and CDR2 (germline): KGHDR, SFDVKD. Trimming removed 2 bases at V and 4 bases at J, with 14 bases between. The CDR3 sequence is 16 residues long. CDR3 protein: CATSDSTGTEYNEQFF. CDR3 coding DNA: TGTGCCACCAGTGATTCCACCGGGACGGAGTACAATGAGCAGTTCTTC.

This clonotype was detected a few times. This chain links TRBV5-1 with TRBJ2-6; 10 bases line up with TRBD1. Germline CDR1 and CDR2: SGHRS and YFSETQ. There are 18 residues in the CDR3. V trimming: 4 bases; J trimming: 0 bases; junction bases outside the gene matches: 7. For the CDR3, the DNA is TGCGCCAGCAGCGGGGGACAGGGGTCTCCCTCTGGGGCCAACGTCCTGACTTTC. This codes for CASSGGQGSPSGANVLTF.

This clonotype was seen more than once but under ten times. The rearrangement links TRBV7-8 to TRBJ2-3; the D gene is possibly TRBD1 (5 bases). The CDR3 is 15 amino acids. The germline V and J ends were trimmed by 6 bases and 7 bases, with 20 bases remaining between them. Germline lookup yields CDR1 SGHVS and CDR2 FQNEAQ. CDR3 nucleotide sequence: TGTGCCAGCAGACCAAGAGAAGGGGTAGGCAATACGCAGTATTTT. Amino acid sequence: CASRPREGVGNTQYF.

At least ten counts were recorded for this clonotype. The chain carries TRBV29-1 and TRBJ1-1; D possibly corresponds to TRBD1 (5 bases). V was trimmed by 7 bases and J by 3 bases, leaving 6 bases between them. Germline assignment: CDR1 SQVTM and CDR2 ANQGSEA. This CDR3 has 10 residues. CDR3 nucleotide sequence: TGCAGCGCGGGGGACACTGAAGCTTTCTTT. It translates to CSAGDTEAFF. The entire variable domain, with the rest obtained from reference TRBV29-1 and TRBJ1-1, is as follows: SAVISQKPSRDICQRGTSLTIQCQVDSQVTMMFWYRQQPGQSLTLIATANQGSEATYESGFVIDKFPISRPNLTFSTLTVSNMSPEDSSIYLCSAGDTEAFFGQGTRLTVV.

The table lists this clonotype with many counts. This chain links TRBV12-3 or TRBV12-4 with TRBJ2-7; a weak D match, TRBD2 (6 bases). The ends were cut back, 5 bases at V and 6 bases at J, with 17 bases in the middle. CDR3 size: 14 residues. CDR3 loop: CASSGTFIDREQYF. Here the CDR3 DNA reads TGTGCCAGCAGTGGGACTTTTATCGATCGCGAGCAGTACTTC.

The chain carries TRBV7-9 and TRBJ1-4, with 9 bases that match TRBD1. CDR3 length equals 17 residues. In germline, CDR1 is SEHNR, CDR2 FQNEAQ (reference sequence). Trimming at V came to 2 bases and at J to 3 bases, leaving 7 bases not matched to a gene. The CDR3 protein is CASSLLPGQGSNEKLFF. The CDR3 DNA reads TGTGCCAGCAGCTTATTACCGGGACAGGGATCTAATGAAAAACTGTTTTTT. Together with reference TRBV7-9 and TRBJ1-4, the CDR3 gives the full variable domain: DTGVSQNPRHKITKRGQNVTFRCDPISEHNRLYWYRQTLGQGPEFLTYFQNEAQLEKSRLLSDRFSAERPKGSFSTLEIQRTEQGDSAMYLCASSLLPGQGSNEKLFFGSGTQLSVL.

This clonotype was recorded at least ten times. This chain connects TRBV7-2 to TRBJ1-1; D gene ambiguous. The CDR3 runs 15 residues. CDR1 and CDR2 (germline): SGHTA, FQGNSA. The V end was cut by 0 bases, the J end by 0 bases, with 8 bases between. The CDR3 spells CASSLASQLNTEAFF. Here the CDR3 DNA reads TGTGCCAGCAGCTTAGCTTCACAGCTGAACACTGAAGCTTTCTTT.

This clonotype was counted a few times. The gene calls are TRBV20-1 and TRBJ2-1; the D gene is possibly TRBD1 (5 bases). The CDR3 length is 11 residues. Germline V CDR1 and CDR2: DFQATT, SNEGSKA (reference sequence). The ends were cut back, 7 bases at V and 11 bases at J, with 15 bases in the middle. The CDR3 DNA reads as TGCAGTGGCCCGTTGGGGCGCCAGCAGTTCTTC. It codes for CSGPLGRQQFF.

This clonotype was counted many times. This chain connects TRBV29-1 to TRBJ1-1, with 11 bases lining up with TRBD1. V trimming: 6 bases; J trimming: 1 base; junction bases outside the gene matches: 10. This CDR3 has 16 amino acids. CDR1 and CDR2 (germline): SQVTM, ANQGSEA. CDR3 nucleotide sequence: TGCAGCGTAACGGAGTGGACAGGGGGCCCGAACACTGAAGCTTTCTTT. It codes for CSVTEWTGGPNTEAFF.